These 23 T cell receptor beta chains originate from one sample sequenced in a study of blood T cell repertoires in COVID-19. Profiled with immunoSEQ multiplex PCR; TCRdb holds only in-frame clones, not every one. This table holds approximately 210,000 clones, 83% found once. The source material was peripheral blood. These receptor sequences come from a middle-aged woman with active or convalescent COVID-19.

This clone was observed a few times. The V call is TRBV19, the J call TRBJ1-4; a possible D gene is TRBD1 (5 bases). The V end was cut by 5 bases, the J end by 8 bases, with 12 bases between. The CDR3 spans 13 residues. Germline assignment: CDR1 LNHDA and CDR2 SQIVND (reference sequence). In DNA form, the CDR3 reads TGTGCCAGTAGTGCCCGGGACTCGGAAAAACTGTTTTTT. It encodes CASSARDSEKLFF. Drawing the rest from reference TRBV19 and TRBJ1-4, the complete variable domain is DGGITQSPKYLFRKEGQNVTLSCEQNLNHDAMYWYRQDPGQGLRLIYYSQIVNDFQKGDIAEGYSVSREKKESFPLTVTSAQKNPTAFYLCASSARDSEKLFFGSGTQLSVL.

V is TRBV4-2 and J is TRBJ2-1; 12 bases match TRBD2. Germline values: CDR1 LGHNA, CDR2 YNFKEQ. CDR3 size: 15 residues. Losses at the gene ends were 3 bases for V and 3 bases for J; bases not matched to a gene: 0. The CDR3 bases are TGTGCCAGCAGCCAGACTAGCGGGGGCTACAATGAGCAGTTCTTC. It encodes CASSQTSGGYNEQFF.

The V call is TRBV5-8, the J call TRBJ2-4; perhaps TRBD1 as D (5 bases). Trimming shortened V by 4 bases and J by 4 bases, and 21 bases separated the two germline ends. Germline-derived CDR1 and CDR2 are SGHTS and YDEGEE. The length of the CDR3 is 17 residues. The CDR3 region has the DNA TGTGCCAGCAGCCATTTTTTAGGGGAATCCACTAAAAACATTCAGTACTTC. Protein product: CASSHFLGESTKNIQYF.

The chain joins TRBV7-9 to TRBJ1-2; 7 bases are a match to TRBD1. Germline V gene data show CDR1 as SEHNR and CDR2 as FQNEAQ (reference sequence). The CDR3 has 15 amino acids. The ends lost 7 bases at V and 4 bases at J; junction bases unmatched: 12. CDR3 region: CASTPGTAILYGYTF. Here the CDR3 DNA reads TGTGCCAGCACGCCCGGGACAGCAATACTCTATGGCTACACCTTC. Based on the CDR3 plus reference TRBV7-9 and TRBJ1-2, the full variable domain is DTGVSQNPRHKITKRGQNVTFRCDPISEHNRLYWYRQTLGQGPEFLTYFQNEAQLEKSRLLSDRFSAERPKGSFSTLEIQRTEQGDSAMYLCASTPGTAILYGYTFGSGTRLTVV.

A single count supports this clone. This chain joins TRBV30 and TRBJ1-5, with 8 bases identical to TRBD1. The junction had 11 bases not matched to a gene; V was cut back by 2 bases and J by 2 bases. From germline, CDR1 is GTSNPN and CDR2 SVGIG (reference sequence). The CDR3 length is 17 residues. The CDR3 DNA follows: TGTGCCTGGAGTAGCGGCAGGGGGCAATGGGGCAATCAGCCCCAGCATTTT. Its translation is CAWSSGRGQWGNQPQHF.

This sequence joins TRBV15 and TRBJ2-3; 9 nucleotides line up with TRBD2. Germline V gene data show CDR1 as LNHNV and CDR2 as YYDKDF (reference sequence). The trim removed 6 bases at V and 4 bases at J, leaving 11 bases unmatched. This CDR3 spans 16 amino acids. The CDR3 region is CATRLGGGAAADTQYF. CDR3 sequence (DNA): TGTGCCACCAGGTTGGGCGGGGGGGCCGCGGCAGATACGCAGTATTTT.

A word on this clone: The junction does not match germline at one end; this may be a read error. The chain carries TRBV5-1 and TRBJ1-1, with D possibly matching TRBD1 (5 bases). Germline values: CDR1 SGHRS, CDR2 YFSETQ. The CDR3 is 11 amino acids. CDR3 residues: CASNLGTQAFF. Here the CDR3 DNA reads TGCGCCAGCAACTTGGGGACTCAAGCTTTCTTT.

The chain carries TRBV3-1 (or the pseudogene TRBV3-2) and TRBJ1-2; 8 bases line up with TRBD1. There are 14 residues in the CDR3. Trimming cost V 3 bases and J 7 bases; bases outside gene matches: 7. Looked up from germline, CDR1 is LGHDT and CDR2 is YNNKEL (reference sequence). CDR3 sequence (DNA): TGTGCCAGCAGCCAGCAGGGGGCGCTTAGTGGCTACACCTTC. It codes for CASSQQGALSGYTF.

The chain uses TRBV6-1 and TRBJ1-1, with D unresolved. The CDR3 is made up of 14 amino acids. CDR1 is MNHNS, CDR2 SASEGT, per germline. Trimming stripped 0 bases from V and 1 base from J, with 6 bases between. Written as DNA, the CDR3 is TGTGCCAGCAGTGAAGCGACACCGAACACTGAAGCTTTCTTT. Translating gives CASSEATPNTEAFF.

This chain connects TRBV2 to TRBJ1-5, with TRBD1 identical over 7 bases. Trimming at V came to 6 bases and at J to 4 bases, leaving 12 bases not matched to a gene. From germline, CDR1 is SNHLY and CDR2 FYNNEI. The CDR3 contains 16 residues. In DNA, the CDR3 is TGTGCCAGCAGAGCCGGCCTAGACAGGGCTAATCAGCCCCAGCATTTT. Protein product: CASRAGLDRANQPQHF.

The chain joins TRBV7-2 to TRBJ1-3, with D possibly matching TRBD1 (5 bases). The V end was cut by 3 bases, the J end by 2 bases, with 14 bases between. There are 16 residues in the CDR3. Per the germline V gene, CDR1 is SGHTA and CDR2 is FQGNSA. CDR3 nucleotide sequence: TGTGCCAGCAGCTTCCCAATGACAGCCGCTGGAAACACCATATATTTT. Translation: CASSFPMTAAGNTIYF. The full variable domain, its missing parts supplied by reference TRBV7-2 and TRBJ1-3, is GAGVSQSPSNKVTEKGKDVELRCDPISGHTALYWYRQSLGQGLEFLIYFQGNSAPDKSGLPSDRFSAERTGGSVSTLTIQRTQQEDSAVYLCASSFPMTAAGNTIYFGEGSWLTVV.

This clone came up a few times. The chain is built from TRBV28 and TRBJ2-7; TRBD2 might be the D (7 bases). The ends were cut back, 10 bases at V and 6 bases at J, with 16 bases in the middle. The CDR3 loop spans 12 amino acids. In germline, CDR1 is MDHEN, CDR2 SYDVKM. CDR3 sequence reads: CAIRGALVEQYF. The DNA for the CDR3 is TGTGCCATTCGGGGGGCGCTTGTCGAGCAGTACTTC. The complete variable domain, with remaining parts taken from reference TRBV28 and TRBJ2-7, reads DVKVTQSSRYLVKRTGEKVFLECVQDMDHENMFWYRQDPGLGLRLIYFSYDVKMKEKGDIPEGYSVSREKKERFSLILESASTNQTSMYLCAIRGALVEQYFGPGTRLTVT.

V gene TRBV4-2 combines with J gene TRBJ1-6, with 10 bases aligning to TRBD1. The length of the CDR3 is 15 residues. With V trimmed by 3 bases and J by 5 bases, 1 base remained unmatched. Germline V gene sequence: CDR1 LGHNA, CDR2 YNFKEQ. CDR3 bases: TGTGCCAGCAGCCACGGGACAGGGGATAATTCACCCCTCCACTTT. Amino acid sequence: CASSHGTGDNSPLHF.

Here the CDR3 DNA reads TGTGCCAGCAGTGTCAGGGCCGTTCAGCCCCAGCATTTT. Protein sequence: CASSVRAVQPQHF. The chain employs TRBV2 and TRBJ1-5; TRBD1 is a possible D gene (5 bases). Trimming took off 4 bases at V and 6 bases at J, with 10 bases between the two ends. This CDR3 is 13 amino acids long. Germline loops: CDR1 SNHLY, CDR2 FYNNEI.

The chain has TRBV4-3 and TRBJ2-3; D is ambiguous. Per the germline V gene, CDR1 is LGHNA and CDR2 is YSLEER. The ends were cut back, 0 bases at V and 2 bases at J, with 6 bases in the middle. This CDR3 has 14 amino acids. The DNA for the CDR3 is TGCGCCAGCAGCCAAGATGCTACCACAGATACGCAGTATTTT. Protein: CASSQDATTDTQYF.

J is TRBJ2-5 and V is TRBV5-1, with 7 nucleotides matching TRBD2. Trimming cost V 0 bases and J 1 base; bases outside gene matches: 3. The CDR3 runs to 15 residues. The germline V gene has CDR1 SGHRS and CDR2 YFSETQ. CDR3 in amino acids: CASSLGLAAQETQYF. CDR3 coding DNA: TGCGCCAGCAGCTTGGGGCTAGCGGCCCAAGAGACCCAGTACTTC.

This clone was observed a single time. This chain links TRBV6-4 with TRBJ2-7; 9 bases match TRBD2. CDR3 length equals 16 residues. Germline values: CDR1 MRHNA, CDR2 SNTAGT. Trimming took 9 bases from V and 3 from J; bases not matched to a gene: 15. The CDR3 loop is CARGLRAGGPNYEQYF. In DNA form, the CDR3 reads TGTGCCAGAGGGCTTAGGGCGGGAGGGCCGAACTACGAGCAGTACTTC.

The V and J genes are TRBV7-6 and TRBJ2-7; possibly TRBD1 for D (6 bases). Trimming removed 3 bases at V and 2 bases at J, with 8 bases between. Germline loops: CDR1 SGHVS, CDR2 FNYEAQ. The length of the CDR3 is 13 residues. This CDR3 is CASSFGQTYEQYF. In DNA, the CDR3 is TGTGCCAGCAGCTTCGGACAGACCTACGAGCAGTACTTC.

The chain has TRBV19 and TRBJ1-3; D not resolved. The CDR3 is 15 amino acids. V lost 5 bases and J lost 14, with 25 bases in between. CDR1 and CDR2 (germline): LNHDA, SQIVND (reference sequence). The CDR3 region is CASSPTVAGRKSLYF. CDR3 coding DNA: TGTGCCAGTAGTCCCACGGTGGCAGGAAGAAAGTCCCTATATTTT.

The chain joins TRBV20-1 to TRBJ1-2; the D is unclear. V dropped 2 bases and J dropped 6 bases, with 7 bases sitting between them. Germline V CDR1 and CDR2: DFQATT, SNEGSKA (reference sequence). This CDR3 region has 11 residues. CDR3 DNA: TGCAGTGCTAGAATTAGCGATGGCTACACCTTC. Its protein product is CSARISDGYTF.

This clone was counted a few times. This chain connects TRBV7-2 to TRBJ2-7; 9 bases match TRBD1. Germline CDR1 reads SGHTA; CDR2 reads FQGNSA. The junction had 5 bases not matched to a gene; V was cut back by 5 bases and J by 3 bases. The length of the CDR3 is 14 residues. CDR3: CASSPRQGVYEQYF. CDR3 DNA sequence: TGTGCCAGCAGCCCACGACAGGGGGTCTACGAGCAGTACTTC.

The chain is built from TRBV7-2 and TRBJ2-3, with 14 bases matching TRBD2. With 5 bases clipped from V and 6 bases from J, the junction kept 7 bases outside the gene matches. The CDR3 runs to 16 residues. CDR1 and CDR2 (germline): SGHTA, FQGNSA. DNA of the CDR3: TGTGCCAGCAGCCGTAGGACTAGCGGGAGGCCTGATACGCAGTATTTT. The encoded protein is CASSRRTSGRPDTQYF. Supplemented by reference TRBV7-2 and TRBJ2-3, the full variable domain reads GAGVSQSPSNKVTEKGKDVELRCDPISGHTALYWYRQSLGQGLEFLIYFQGNSAPDKSGLPSDRFSAERTGGSVSTLTIQRTQQEDSAVYLCASSRRTSGRPDTQYFGPGTRLTVL.

The rearrangement joins TRBV7-9 to TRBJ2-3; D perhaps matches TRBD1 (5 bases). Trimming pared 5 bases from V and 0 bases from J, leaving 12 bases between. The germline gives CDR1 SEHNR, CDR2 FQNEAQ (reference sequence). CDR3 length: 15 amino acids. The CDR3 DNA follows: TGTGCCAGCAGCGAGCAGGGTATTAGCACAGATACGCAGTATTTT. Residues: CASSEQGISTDTQYF.